This entry lists 18 T cell receptor beta chains sequenced from one sample in a study of T cells in localized non-small cell lung cancer (dated by TCRdb to the early 2020s). Libraries were built with the immunoSEQ multiplex PCR assay. In TCRdb, the immuneACCESS table is reduced to in-frame sequences with V and J assigned. These tables do not hold every clone; where another copy was compared, an unresolved V gene accounts for under half, and the others remain unexplained. For this sample there are about 75,000 clones; around 82% appear just once. The ten largest clones take up roughly 9% of the sample. Sequencing was performed on peripheral blood, taken before any cancer treatment. The receptor set was obtained from a female donor over 55 with stage I lung adenocarcinoma.

This chain links TRBV5-4 with TRBJ2-3; D is possibly TRBD1 (5 bases). V dropped 5 bases and J dropped 1 base, with 20 bases sitting between them. Germline-derived CDR1 and CDR2 are SGHNT and YYREEE (reference sequence). The CDR3 is 17 residues long. CDR3 amino acids: CASRGQVSIMGTDTQYF. In DNA form, the CDR3 reads TGTGCCAGCAGGGGGCAGGTTTCCATAATGGGCACAGATACGCAGTATTTT.

The chain couples TRBV6-5 to TRBJ1-3, with no clear D. The germline V and J ends were trimmed by 5 bases and 0 bases, with 8 bases remaining between them. CDR3 length: 14 amino acids. CDR1 MNHEY and CDR2 SVGAGI come from the germline V gene. Written as DNA, the CDR3 is TGTGCCAGCAGTGGAGGGCTCTCTGGAAACACCATATATTTT. This gives the protein CASSGGLSGNTIYF.

The chain recombines TRBV13 with TRBJ2-5; D is uncertain. Germline assignment: CDR1 PRHDT and CDR2 FYEKMQ (reference sequence). This CDR3 spans 13 amino acids. Trimming cost V 0 bases and J 5 bases, with 7 bases left between them. Here the CDR3 reads CASSLGGGETQYF. The CDR3 DNA is TGTGCCAGCAGCTTAGGGGGTGGGGAGACCCAGTACTTC.

The chain combines TRBV15 with TRBJ2-7, with D unclear. In germline, CDR1 is LNHNV, CDR2 YYDKDF (reference sequence). This CDR3 comprises 13 residues. V lost 0 bases and J 3 bases, leaving 6 bases between the germline ends. The CDR3 sequence: CATSRDLGYEQYF. CDR3 nucleotides: TGTGCCACCAGCAGAGATCTGGGCTACGAGCAGTACTTC.

The chain couples TRBV4-2 to TRBJ2-3; 13 bases map to TRBD2. Trimming at V came to 0 bases and at J to 14 bases, leaving 8 bases not matched to a gene. Germline V gives CDR1 LGHNA, CDR2 YNFKEQ. This CDR3 spans 15 amino acids. Written as DNA, the CDR3 is TGTGCCAGCAGCCAAGATCAGGGGACTAGCGGGGTCCCGTATTTT. Protein: CASSQDQGTSGVPYF.

The V and J genes are TRBV5-8 and TRBJ1-4, with TRBD1 identical over 8 bases. Germline V gene lookup returns CDR1 SGHTS and CDR2 YDEGEE. The CDR3 covers 16 residues. The V segment lost 4 bases and the J segment 3 bases; nucleotides outside the gene matches: 8. The DNA of the CDR3 is TGTGCCAGCAGCGTAAACTACAGGGGGGCTAATGAAAAACTGTTTTTT. Translated, it gives CASSVNYRGANEKLFF.

The chain couples TRBV11-3 to TRBJ2-5, with D possibly being TRBD1 or TRBD2 (5 bases each). The germline V and J ends were trimmed by 5 bases and 0 bases, with 10 bases remaining between them. Germline CDR1 reads SGHNT; CDR2 reads YENEEA. This CDR3 contains 14 residues. Here the CDR3 DNA reads TGTGCCAGCAGCGTGGGACGGCACCAAGAGACCCAGTACTTC. It codes for CASSVGRHQETQYF. Based on the CDR3 plus reference TRBV11-3 and TRBJ2-5, the full variable domain is EAGVVQSPRYKIIEKKQPVAFWCNPISGHNTLYWYLQNLGQGPELLIRYENEEAVDDSQLPKDRFSAERLKGVDSTLKIQPAELGDSAVYLCASSVGRHQETQYFGPGTRLLVL.

This chain connects TRBV25-1 to TRBJ1-1; D ambiguous. CDR1 and CDR2 (germline): MGHDK, SYGVNS. CDR3 size: 14 residues. The V end lost 4 bases, the J end lost 1 base, and 10 bases lay between the germline ends. The CDR3 loop reads CASSGSGSNTEAFF. The CDR3 nucleotides read TGTGCCAGCAGTGGCTCTGGGTCGAACACTGAAGCTTTCTTT. The complete variable domain, with remaining parts taken from reference TRBV25-1 and TRBJ1-1, reads EADIYQTPRYLVIGTGKKITLECSQTMGHDKMYWYQQDPGMELHLIHYSYGVNSTEKGDLSSESTVSRIRTEHFPLTLESARPSHTSQYLCASSGSGSNTEAFFGQGTRLTVV.

The chain has TRBV15 and TRBJ1-3; D may be TRBD1 (5 bases). Trimming pared 5 bases from V and 0 bases from J, leaving 11 bases between. The V gene's germline CDR1 is LNHNV and CDR2 YYDKDF (reference sequence). The length of the CDR3 is 15 residues. In nucleotides, the CDR3 is TGTGCCACCAGCCAAGGGACCTCCTCTGGAAACACCATATATTTT. Translation: CATSQGTSSGNTIYF.

This clone was seen more than once but under ten times. The V call is TRBV6-1, the J call TRBJ1-1; D is unclear. Trimming took 10 bases from V and 0 from J, leaving 12 bases between them. Germline CDR1 is MNHNS and CDR2 is SASEGT. CDR3 size: 13 residues. The CDR3 nucleotides are TGTGCCACCCCTCCAGAGATGAACACTGAAGCTTTCTTT. Translated, it gives CATPPEMNTEAFF.

J is TRBJ1-2 and V is TRBV6-5; 10 positions agree with TRBD1. Trimming cost V 6 bases and J 7 bases; bases outside gene matches: 8. CDR1 MNHEY and CDR2 SVGAGI come from the germline V gene. The CDR3 consists of 14 residues. CDR3 DNA: TGTGCCAGCAGGCGGGGACAGGGGTTGGCTGGCTACACCTTC. Translation: CASRRGQGLAGYTF.

The V call is TRBV15, the J call TRBJ1-1, with D uncertain. Germline CDR1 LNHNV, CDR2 YYDKDF (reference sequence). V was shortened by 7 bases and J by 0 bases, with 9 bases between the two germline ends. The CDR3 has 13 amino acids. The CDR3 nucleotides are TGTGCCACCAAGACTGACGTGAACACTGAAGCTTTCTTT. Translating it yields CATKTDVNTEAFF.

The chain carries TRBV30 and TRBJ2-7, with 9 bases fitting TRBD1. Germline-derived CDR1 and CDR2 are GTSNPN and SVGIG (reference sequence). Trimming cost V 8 bases and J 7 bases; bases outside gene matches: 12. This CDR3 contains 13 residues. Here the CDR3 DNA reads TGTGCCCGGGAGGACAGGGGCACTAGGGAGCAGTACTTC. Its translation is CAREDRGTREQYF.

The genes are TRBV27 and TRBJ2-1; the match to TRBD2 covers 8 bases. The trim removed 4 bases at V and 4 bases at J, leaving 9 bases unmatched. Germline V gives CDR1 MNHEY, CDR2 SMNVEV (reference sequence). The CDR3 has 16 residues. This CDR3 is CASSSMSGGVYNEQFF. The CDR3, as DNA: TGTGCCAGCAGTTCAATGAGCGGGGGAGTTTACAATGAGCAGTTCTTC.

The chain employs TRBV15 and TRBJ1-5; 7 positions agree with TRBD1. Germline CDR1 reads LNHNV; CDR2 reads YYDKDF (reference sequence). Trimming took 5 bases from V and 6 from J; bases not matched to a gene: 7. This CDR3 has 14 amino acids. DNA for the CDR3: TGTGCCACCAGCCCCCGGGACAGCGGTCAGCCCCAGCATTTT. This encodes CATSPRDSGQPQHF.

The chain couples TRBV7-2 to TRBJ1-1; 9 positions match TRBD1. CDR1 and CDR2 from the germline V gene are SGHTA and FQGNSA. V gave up 3 bases and J gave up 1 base; unmatched junction bases: 6. The CDR3 spans 16 residues. Here the CDR3 reads CASSFRTGVANTEAFF. DNA for the CDR3: TGTGCCAGCAGCTTTCGGACAGGGGTTGCGAACACTGAAGCTTTCTTT.

V usage is TRBV7-9 and J usage is TRBJ1-2, with no clear D. The germline V gene has CDR1 SEHNR and CDR2 FQNEAQ (reference sequence). V lost 1 base to trimming and J lost 7 bases, with 4 bases between them. The CDR3 is made up of 11 amino acids. The DNA of the CDR3 is TGTGCCAGCAGCTTAGGCGGTGGCTACACCTTC. Translating it yields CASSLGGGYTF.

The J gene is TRBJ2-1, the V gene TRBV7-2; no firm D call. V was trimmed by 4 bases and J by 3 bases, leaving 7 bases between them. Looked up from germline, CDR1 is SGHTA and CDR2 is FQGNSA. The CDR3 loop spans 13 amino acids. The CDR3: CASSSELYNEQFF. The CDR3 nucleotides read TGTGCCAGCAGCTCCGAACTCTACAATGAGCAGTTCTTC.